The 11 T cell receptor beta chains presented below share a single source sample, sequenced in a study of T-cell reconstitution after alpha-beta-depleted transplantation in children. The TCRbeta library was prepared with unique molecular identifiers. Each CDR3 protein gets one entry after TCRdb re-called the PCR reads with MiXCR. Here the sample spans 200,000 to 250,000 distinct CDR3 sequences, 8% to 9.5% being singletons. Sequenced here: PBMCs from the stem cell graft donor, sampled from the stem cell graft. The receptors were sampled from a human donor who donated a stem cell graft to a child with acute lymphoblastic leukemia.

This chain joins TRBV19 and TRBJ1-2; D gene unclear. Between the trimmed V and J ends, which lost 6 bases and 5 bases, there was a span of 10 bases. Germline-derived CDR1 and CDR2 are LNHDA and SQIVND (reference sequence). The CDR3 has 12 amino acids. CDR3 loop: CASSVDGYGYTF. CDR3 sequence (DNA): TGTGCCAGTAGCGTCGACGGATATGGCTACACCTTC.

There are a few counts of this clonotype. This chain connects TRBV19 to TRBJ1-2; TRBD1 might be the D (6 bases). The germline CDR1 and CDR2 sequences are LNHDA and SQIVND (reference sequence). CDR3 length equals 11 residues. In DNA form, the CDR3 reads TGTGTCACAGGGCAAGGCTATGGCTACACCTTC. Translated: CVTGQGYGYTF. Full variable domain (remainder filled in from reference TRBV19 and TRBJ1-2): DGGITQSPKYLFRKEGQNVTLSCEQNLNHDAMYWYRQDPGQGLRLIYYSQIVNDFQKGDIAEGYSVSREKKESFPLTVTSAQKNPTAFYLCVTGQGYGYTFGSGTRLTVV.

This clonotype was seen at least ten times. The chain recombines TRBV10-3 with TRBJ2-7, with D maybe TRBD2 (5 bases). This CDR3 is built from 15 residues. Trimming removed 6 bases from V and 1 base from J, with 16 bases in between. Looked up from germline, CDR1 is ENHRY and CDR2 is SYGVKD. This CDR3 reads CAIREDRGLSYEQYF. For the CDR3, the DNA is TGTGCCATCAGGGAGGATCGAGGACTTTCCTACGAGCAGTACTTC.

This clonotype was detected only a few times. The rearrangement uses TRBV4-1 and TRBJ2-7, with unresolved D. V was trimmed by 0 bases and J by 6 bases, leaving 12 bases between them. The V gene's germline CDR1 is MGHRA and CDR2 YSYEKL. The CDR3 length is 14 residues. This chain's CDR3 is CASSQDSRVSEQYF. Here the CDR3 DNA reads TGCGCCAGCAGCCAAGATTCAAGGGTCTCCGAGCAGTACTTC.

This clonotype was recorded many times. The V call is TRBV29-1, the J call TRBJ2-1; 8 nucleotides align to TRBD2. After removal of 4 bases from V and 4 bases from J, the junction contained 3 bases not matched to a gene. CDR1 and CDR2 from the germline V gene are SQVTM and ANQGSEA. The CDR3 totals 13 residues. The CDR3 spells CSVVASGYNEQFF. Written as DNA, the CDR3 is TGCAGCGTTGTCGCTAGCGGGTACAATGAGCAGTTCTTC.

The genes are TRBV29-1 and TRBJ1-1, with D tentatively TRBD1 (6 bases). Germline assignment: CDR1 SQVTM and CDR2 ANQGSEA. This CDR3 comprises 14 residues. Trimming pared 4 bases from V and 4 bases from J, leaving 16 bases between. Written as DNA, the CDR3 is TGCAGCGTTGGTGGGGCGGGGGCGGGCACTGAAGCTTTCTTT. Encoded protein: CSVGGAGAGTEAFF.

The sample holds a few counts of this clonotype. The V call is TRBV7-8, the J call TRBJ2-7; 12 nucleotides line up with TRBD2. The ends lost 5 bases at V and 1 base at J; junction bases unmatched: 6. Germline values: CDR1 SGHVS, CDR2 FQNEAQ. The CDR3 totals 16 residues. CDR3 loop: CASSPRLAGVSYEQYF. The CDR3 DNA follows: TGTGCCAGCAGCCCTCGACTAGCGGGGGTTTCCTACGAGCAGTACTTC.

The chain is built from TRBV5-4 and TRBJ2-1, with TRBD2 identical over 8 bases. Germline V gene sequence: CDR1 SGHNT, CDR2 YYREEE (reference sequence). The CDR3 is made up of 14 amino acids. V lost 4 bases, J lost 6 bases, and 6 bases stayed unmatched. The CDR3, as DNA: TGTGCCAGCAGCCCTCCCGGGACTAGCAATGAGCAGTTCTTC. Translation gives CASSPPGTSNEQFF.

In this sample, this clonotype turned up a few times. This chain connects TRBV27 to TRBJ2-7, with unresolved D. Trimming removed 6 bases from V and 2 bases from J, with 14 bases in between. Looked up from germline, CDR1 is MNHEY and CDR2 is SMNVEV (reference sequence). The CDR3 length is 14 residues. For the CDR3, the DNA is TGTGCCAGCAGCGACCTCGACCGCACCTACGAGCAGTACTTC. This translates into CASSDLDRTYEQYF.

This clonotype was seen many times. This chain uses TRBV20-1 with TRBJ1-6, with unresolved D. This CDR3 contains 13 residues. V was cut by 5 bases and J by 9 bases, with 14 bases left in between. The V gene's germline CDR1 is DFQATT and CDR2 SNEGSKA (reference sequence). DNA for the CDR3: TGCAGTGCTGGCCCCTCGGGTGGTTCACCCCTCCACTTT. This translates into CSAGPSGGSPLHF.

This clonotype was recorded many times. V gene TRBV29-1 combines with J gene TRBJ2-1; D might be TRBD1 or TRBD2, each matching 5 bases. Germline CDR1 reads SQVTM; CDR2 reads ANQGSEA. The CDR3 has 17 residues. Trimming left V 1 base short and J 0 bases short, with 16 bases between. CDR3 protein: CSVEGAPGAFSYNEQFF. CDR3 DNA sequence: TGCAGCGTTGAAGGCGCGCCCGGGGCGTTCTCCTACAATGAGCAGTTCTTC.